This T cell receptor beta chain comes out of a study of T-cell memory formation after mild COVID-19. Findings of the study overall: CD4+ clones that contracted lay mainly in CM and EM; CD8+ ones lay in EMRA.

TCRdb redid the calling of the 5' RACE reads with MiXCR, one entry per CDR3 protein. The sample lists 50,000 or so distinct CDR3 sequences, 9.3% seen once, with approximately 12% in the top ten. The CDR3 extends over 18 amino acids. Germline V gene data show CDR1 as KGHSH and CDR2 as LQKENI. The V gene lost 0 bases and the J gene lost 0 bases, with 15 bases spanning the gap. This clonotype was counted between two and nine times. Its antigen is not known. The clonotype originates from an adult woman who had mild COVID-19 (a few samples of this study predate the infection). Cell type and time point are not known. This chain uses TRBV18 with TRBJ2-1; D is uncertain. Material for sequencing was PBMCs or a T cell subset sorted from them (not recorded which). The CDR3 DNA sequence: TGTGCCAGCTCACCACCGGTGTTAGAACCCTTCTCCTACAATGAGCAGTTCTTC. It yields the protein CASSPPVLEPFSYNEQFF.